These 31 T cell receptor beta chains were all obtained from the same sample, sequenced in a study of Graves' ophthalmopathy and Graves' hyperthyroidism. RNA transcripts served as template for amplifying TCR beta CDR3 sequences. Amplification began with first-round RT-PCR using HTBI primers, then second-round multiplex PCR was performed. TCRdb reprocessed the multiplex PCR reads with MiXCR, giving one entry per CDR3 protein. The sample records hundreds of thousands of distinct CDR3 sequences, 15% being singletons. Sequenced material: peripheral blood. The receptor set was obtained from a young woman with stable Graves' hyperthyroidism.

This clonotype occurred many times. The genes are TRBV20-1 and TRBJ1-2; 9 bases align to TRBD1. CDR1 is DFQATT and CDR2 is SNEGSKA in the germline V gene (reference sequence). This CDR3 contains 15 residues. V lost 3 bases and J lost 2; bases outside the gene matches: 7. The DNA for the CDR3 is TGCAGTGCTAGCCCCCCGGGACAGGGAAACTATGGCTACACCTTC. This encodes CSASPPGQGNYGYTF.

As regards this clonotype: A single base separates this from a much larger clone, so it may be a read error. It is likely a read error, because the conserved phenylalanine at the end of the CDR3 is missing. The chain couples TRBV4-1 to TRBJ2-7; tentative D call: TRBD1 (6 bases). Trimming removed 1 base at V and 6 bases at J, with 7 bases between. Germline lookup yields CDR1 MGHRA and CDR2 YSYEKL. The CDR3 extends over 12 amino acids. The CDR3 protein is CASSQVGGEQYY. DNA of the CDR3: TGCGCCAGCAGCCAAGTAGGGGGCGAGCAGTACTAC.

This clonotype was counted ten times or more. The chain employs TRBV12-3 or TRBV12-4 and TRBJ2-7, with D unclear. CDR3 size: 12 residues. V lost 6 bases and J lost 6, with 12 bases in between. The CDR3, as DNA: TGTGCCAGCAGAGGTGTGGCCCCCGAGCAGTACTTC. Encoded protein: CASRGVAPEQYF.

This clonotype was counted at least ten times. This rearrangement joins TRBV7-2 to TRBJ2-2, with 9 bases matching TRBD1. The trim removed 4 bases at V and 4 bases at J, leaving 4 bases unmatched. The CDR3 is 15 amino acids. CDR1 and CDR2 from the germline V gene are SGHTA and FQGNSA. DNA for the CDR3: TGTGCCAGCAGCTCCTTGGACAGGGGCACCGGGGAGCTGTTTTTT. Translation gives CASSSLDRGTGELFF.

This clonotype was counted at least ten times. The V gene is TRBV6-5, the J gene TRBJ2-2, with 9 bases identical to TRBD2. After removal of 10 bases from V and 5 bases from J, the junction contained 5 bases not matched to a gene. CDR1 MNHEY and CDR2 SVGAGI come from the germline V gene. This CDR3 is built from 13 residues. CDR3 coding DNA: TGTGCCATTCCGACTAGCGGAACCGGGGAGCTGTTTTTT. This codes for CAIPTSGTGELFF.

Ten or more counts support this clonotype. The CDR3, as DNA: TGTGCCAGCTACCGTGGTGATACAGGGCAAAATCAGCCCCAGCATTTT. Translated, it gives CASYRGDTGQNQPQHF. The chain employs TRBV6-1 and TRBJ1-5, with a possible D match to TRBD1 (6 bases). Germline V gene data show CDR1 as MNHNS and CDR2 as SASEGT. CDR3 length equals 16 residues. The V and J ends lost 8 bases and 4 bases respectively, with 21 bases between them.

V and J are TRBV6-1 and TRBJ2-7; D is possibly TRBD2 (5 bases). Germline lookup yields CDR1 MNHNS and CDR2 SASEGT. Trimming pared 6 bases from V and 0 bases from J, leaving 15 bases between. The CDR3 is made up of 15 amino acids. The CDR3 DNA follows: TGTGCCAGCAGCCGCGGACCGGGGAGCTCCTACGAGCAGTACTTC. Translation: CASSRGPGSSYEQYF.

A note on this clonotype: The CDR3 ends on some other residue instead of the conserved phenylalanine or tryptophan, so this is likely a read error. In DNA form, the CDR3 reads TGTGCCAGCAGAAGGGAGAATAACTATGGCTACACCATC. This sequence encodes CASRRENNYGYTI. J is TRBJ1-2 and V is TRBV6-2 or TRBV6-3; D gene uncertain. The length of the CDR3 is 13 residues. Germline values: CDR1 MNHEY, CDR2 SVGEGT. Trimming pared 6 bases from V and 1 base from J, leaving 9 bases between.

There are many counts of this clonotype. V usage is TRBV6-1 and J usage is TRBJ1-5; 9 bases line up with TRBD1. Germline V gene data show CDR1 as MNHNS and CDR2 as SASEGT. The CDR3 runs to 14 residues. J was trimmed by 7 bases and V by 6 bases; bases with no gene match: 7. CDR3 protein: CASSPGQGKQPQHF. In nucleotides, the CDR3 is TGTGCCAGCAGCCCGGGACAGGGAAAACAGCCCCAGCATTTT.

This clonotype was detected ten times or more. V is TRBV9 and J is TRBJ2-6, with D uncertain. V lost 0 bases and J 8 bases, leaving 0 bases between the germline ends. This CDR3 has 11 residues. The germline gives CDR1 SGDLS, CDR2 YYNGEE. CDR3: CASSVANVLTF. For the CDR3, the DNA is TGTGCCAGCAGCGTAGCCAACGTCCTGACTTTC.

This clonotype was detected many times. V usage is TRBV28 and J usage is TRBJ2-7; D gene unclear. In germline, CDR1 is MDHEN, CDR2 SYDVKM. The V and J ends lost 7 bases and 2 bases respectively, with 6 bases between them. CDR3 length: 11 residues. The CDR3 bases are TGTGCCAGCACTCAGACCTACGAGCAGTACTTC. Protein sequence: CASTQTYEQYF. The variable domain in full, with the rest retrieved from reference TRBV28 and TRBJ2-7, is DVKVTQSSRYLVKRTGEKVFLECVQDMDHENMFWYRQDPGLGLRLIYFSYDVKMKEKGDIPEGYSVSREKKERFSLILESASTNQTSMYLCASTQTYEQYFGPGTRLTVT.

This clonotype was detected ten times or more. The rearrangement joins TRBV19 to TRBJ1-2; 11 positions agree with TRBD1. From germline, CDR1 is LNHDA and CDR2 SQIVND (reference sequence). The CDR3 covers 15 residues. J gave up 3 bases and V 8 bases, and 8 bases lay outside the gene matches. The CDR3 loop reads CASVRTGGSYYGYTF. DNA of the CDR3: TGTGCCAGTGTCCGGACAGGGGGCTCTTACTATGGCTACACCTTC.

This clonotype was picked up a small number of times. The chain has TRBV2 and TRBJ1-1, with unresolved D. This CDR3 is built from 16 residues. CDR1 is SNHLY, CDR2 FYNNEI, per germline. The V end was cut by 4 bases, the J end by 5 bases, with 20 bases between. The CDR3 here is CASSVIFTQPGTEAFF. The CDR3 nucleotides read TGTGCCAGCAGTGTCATTTTTACCCAACCGGGGACTGAAGCTTTCTTT.

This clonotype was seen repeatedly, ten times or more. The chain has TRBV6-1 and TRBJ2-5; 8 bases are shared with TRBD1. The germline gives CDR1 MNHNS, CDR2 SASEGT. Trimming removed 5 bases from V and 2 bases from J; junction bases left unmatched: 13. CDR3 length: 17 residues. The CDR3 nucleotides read TGTGCCAGCAGTCAAATCTGGACAGGGACTGTTCAAGAGACCCAGTACTTC. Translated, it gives CASSQIWTGTVQETQYF.

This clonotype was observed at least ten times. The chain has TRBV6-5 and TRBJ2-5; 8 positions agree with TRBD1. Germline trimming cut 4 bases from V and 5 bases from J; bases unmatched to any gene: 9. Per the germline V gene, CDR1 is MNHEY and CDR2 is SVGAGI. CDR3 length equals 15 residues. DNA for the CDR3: TGTGCCAGCAGTTTTGGGACAGGAACCACCGAGACCCAGTACTTC. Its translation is CASSFGTGTTETQYF.

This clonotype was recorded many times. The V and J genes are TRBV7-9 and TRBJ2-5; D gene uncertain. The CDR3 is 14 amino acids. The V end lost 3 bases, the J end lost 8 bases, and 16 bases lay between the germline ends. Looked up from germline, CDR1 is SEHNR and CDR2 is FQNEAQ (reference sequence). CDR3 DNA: TGTGCCAGCAGCTTCAGGCAGGAACACTCCACCCAGTACTTC. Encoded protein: CASSFRQEHSTQYF.

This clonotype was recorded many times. The CDR3 DNA is TGTGCCAGCACCCGACAGGCAATGAACACTGAAGCTTTCTTT. Protein product: CASTRQAMNTEAFF. J is TRBJ1-1 and V is TRBV7-2; TRBD1 might be the D (6 bases). This CDR3 comprises 14 residues. V dropped 7 bases and J dropped 0 bases, with 12 bases sitting between them. CDR1 and CDR2 (germline): SGHTA, FQGNSA.

CDR3 nucleotides: TGTGCCAGCAGTTTAGCGTGGGGGACAGGGGGAGGCGAGCAGTACTTC. Translated, it gives CASSLAWGTGGGEQYF. This sequence joins TRBV12-3 or TRBV12-4 and TRBJ2-7; 11 positions agree with TRBD1. The length of the CDR3 is 16 residues. V lost 0 bases to trimming and J lost 6 bases; unmatched junction nucleotides: 7.

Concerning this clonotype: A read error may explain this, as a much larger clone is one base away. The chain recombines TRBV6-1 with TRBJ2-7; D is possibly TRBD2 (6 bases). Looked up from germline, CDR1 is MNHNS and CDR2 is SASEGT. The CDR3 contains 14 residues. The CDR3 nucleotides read TGTGCCAGCAGTCGAAGCGGGTTGTCCTACAAGCAGTACTTC. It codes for CASSRSGLSYKQYF.

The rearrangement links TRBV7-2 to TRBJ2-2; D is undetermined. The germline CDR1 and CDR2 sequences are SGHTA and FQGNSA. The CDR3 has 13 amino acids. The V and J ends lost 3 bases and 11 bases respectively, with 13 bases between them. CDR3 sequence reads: CASSFEAPHELFF. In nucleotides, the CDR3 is TGTGCCAGCAGCTTTGAGGCCCCACACGAGCTGTTTTTT.

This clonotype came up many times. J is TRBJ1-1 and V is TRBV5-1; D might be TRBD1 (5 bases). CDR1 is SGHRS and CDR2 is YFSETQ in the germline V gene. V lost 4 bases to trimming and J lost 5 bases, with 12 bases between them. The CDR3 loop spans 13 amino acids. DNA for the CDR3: TGCGCCAGCAGCAGAACTGCAGGGACTGAAGCTTTCTTT. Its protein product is CASSRTAGTEAFF.

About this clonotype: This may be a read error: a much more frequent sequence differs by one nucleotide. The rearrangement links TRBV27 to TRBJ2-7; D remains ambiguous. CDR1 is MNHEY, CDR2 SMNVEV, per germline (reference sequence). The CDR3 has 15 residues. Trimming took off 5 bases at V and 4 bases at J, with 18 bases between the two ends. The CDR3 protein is CASSARGTHLYEQYF. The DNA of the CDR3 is TGTGCCAGCAGTGCACGAGGTACCCACTTATACGAGCAGTACTTC.

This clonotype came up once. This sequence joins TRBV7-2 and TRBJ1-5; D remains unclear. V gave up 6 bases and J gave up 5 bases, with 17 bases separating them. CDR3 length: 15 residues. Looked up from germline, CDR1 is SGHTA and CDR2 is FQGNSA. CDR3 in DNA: TGTGCCAGCAGTGAAGCGCGTCTTATGGATCAGCCCCAGCATTTT. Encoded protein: CASSEARLMDQPQHF.

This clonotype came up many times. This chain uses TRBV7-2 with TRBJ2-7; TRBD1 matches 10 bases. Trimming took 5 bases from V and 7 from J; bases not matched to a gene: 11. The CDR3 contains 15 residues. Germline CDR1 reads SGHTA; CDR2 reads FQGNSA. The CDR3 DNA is TGTGCCAGCAGCCCTAGGACAGGGGGTTTAGGGGAGCAGTACTTC. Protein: CASSPRTGGLGEQYF.

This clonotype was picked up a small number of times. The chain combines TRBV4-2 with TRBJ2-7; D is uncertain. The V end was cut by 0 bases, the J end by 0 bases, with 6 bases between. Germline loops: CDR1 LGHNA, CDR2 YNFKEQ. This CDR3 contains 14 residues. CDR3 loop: CASSQDFSSYEQYF. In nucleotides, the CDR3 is TGTGCCAGCAGCCAAGATTTCAGCTCCTACGAGCAGTACTTC.

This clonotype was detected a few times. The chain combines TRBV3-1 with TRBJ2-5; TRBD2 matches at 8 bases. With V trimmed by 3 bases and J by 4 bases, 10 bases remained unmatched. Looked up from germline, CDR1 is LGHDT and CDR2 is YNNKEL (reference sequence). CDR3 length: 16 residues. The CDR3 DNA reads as TGTGCCAGCAGCCACATGGGGCGGGGGGCTTCAGAGACCCAGTACTTC. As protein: CASSHMGRGASETQYF.

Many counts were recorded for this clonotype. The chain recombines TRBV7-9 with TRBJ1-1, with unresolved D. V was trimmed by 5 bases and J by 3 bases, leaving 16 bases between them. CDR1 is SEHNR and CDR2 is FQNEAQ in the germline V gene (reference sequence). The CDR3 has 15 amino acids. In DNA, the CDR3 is TGTGCCAGCAGCCCCTCAAGGTTTTCCCACACTGAAGCTTTCTTT. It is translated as CASSPSRFSHTEAFF.

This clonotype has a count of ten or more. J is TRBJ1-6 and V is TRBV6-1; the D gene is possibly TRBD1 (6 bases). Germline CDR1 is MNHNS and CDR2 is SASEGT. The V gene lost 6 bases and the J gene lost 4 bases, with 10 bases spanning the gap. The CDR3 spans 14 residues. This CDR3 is CASRPTGYNSPLHF. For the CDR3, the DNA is TGTGCCAGCAGACCGACAGGTTATAATTCACCCCTCCACTTT.

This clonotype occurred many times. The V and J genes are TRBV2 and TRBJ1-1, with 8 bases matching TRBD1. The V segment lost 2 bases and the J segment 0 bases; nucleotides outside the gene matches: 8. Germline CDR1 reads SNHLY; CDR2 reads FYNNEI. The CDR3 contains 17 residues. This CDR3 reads CASSEIFRGQMNTEAFF. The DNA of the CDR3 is TGTGCCAGCAGTGAAATTTTCAGGGGGCAAATGAACACTGAAGCTTTCTTT.

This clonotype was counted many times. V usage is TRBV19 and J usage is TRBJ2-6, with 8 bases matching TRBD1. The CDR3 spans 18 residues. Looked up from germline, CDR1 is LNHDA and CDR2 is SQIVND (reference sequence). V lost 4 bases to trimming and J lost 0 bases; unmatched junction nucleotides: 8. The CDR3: CASSRSGQGFSGANVLTF. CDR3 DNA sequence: TGTGCCAGTAGTAGGTCAGGACAGGGTTTCTCTGGGGCCAACGTCCTGACTTTC.

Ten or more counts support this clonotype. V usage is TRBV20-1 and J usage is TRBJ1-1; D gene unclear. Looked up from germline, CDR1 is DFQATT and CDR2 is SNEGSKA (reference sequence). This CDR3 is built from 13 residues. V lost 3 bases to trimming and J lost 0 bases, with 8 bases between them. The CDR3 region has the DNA TGCAGTGCTAGTCTACTGATGAACACTGAAGCTTTCTTT. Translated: CSASLLMNTEAFF.